The clone carrying this T cell receptor (beta chain) has a handful of counts. The V end was cut by 5 bases, the J end by 3 bases, with 25 bases between. The CDR3 consists of 18 residues. Germline V lookup: CDR1 SEHNR, CDR2 FQNEAQ (reference sequence). The sample originates from a study of blood T cell repertoires in COVID-19. Overall study: Collection of acute and convalescent COVID-19 samples took place in the United States, Italy and Spain.

Here immunoSEQ multiplex PCR was the method, and the copy in TCRdb shows in-frame clones only, minus some. The table lists about 670,000 clones, about nine tenths of them singletons, with over 0.2% in the top ten. The V gene is TRBV7-9, the J gene TRBJ1-1; tentative D call: TRBD1 (6 bases). Sequenced sample: peripheral blood. The receptor was isolated from a woman aged 18-29 years with acute or convalescent COVID-19. The DNA of the CDR3 is TGTGCCAGCAGCCCGGCGACAGGTAACGATATAACGGACACTGAAGCTTTCTTT. Translated: CASSPATGNDITDTEAFF.